This T cell receptor beta chain originates from a study of blood T cell repertoires in COVID-19. As for the study in general: From the United States, Italy and Spain came samples of acute and convalescent COVID-19. The analysed material was cDNA or gDNA that came from T cells, B-cell-depleted T cells, or PBMCs.

Looked up from germline, CDR1 is SGHTS and CDR2 is YDEGEE. J lost 2 bases, V lost 3 bases, and 3 bases had no gene match. The CDR3 spans 14 residues. Per the authors' pipeline: Researchers report that nucleated cell counts were estimated from reference gene primer amplification. Produced via immunoSEQ multiplex PCR; TCRdb's table is partial and in-frame only. For V, J and clone size, that table is used; D and trimming come from the DNA. Of approximately 94,000 clones listed, approximately 89% are singletons. The chain uses TRBV5-8 and TRBJ1-1; 8 nucleotides align to TRBD1. This sequence originates from a man over 45 with active COVID-19. Material: peripheral blood. CDR3 nucleotide sequence: TGTGCCAGCAGCTCGGGACAGGTAAACACTGAAGCTTTCTTT. Translating gives CASSSGQVNTEAFF. Variable domain in full (rest from reference TRBV5-8 and TRBJ1-1): EAGVTQSPTHLIKTRGQQATLRCSPISGHTSVYWYQQALGLGLQFLLWYDEGEERNRGNFPPRFSGRQFPNYSSELNVNALELEDSALYLCASSSGQVNTEAFFGQGTRLTVV.